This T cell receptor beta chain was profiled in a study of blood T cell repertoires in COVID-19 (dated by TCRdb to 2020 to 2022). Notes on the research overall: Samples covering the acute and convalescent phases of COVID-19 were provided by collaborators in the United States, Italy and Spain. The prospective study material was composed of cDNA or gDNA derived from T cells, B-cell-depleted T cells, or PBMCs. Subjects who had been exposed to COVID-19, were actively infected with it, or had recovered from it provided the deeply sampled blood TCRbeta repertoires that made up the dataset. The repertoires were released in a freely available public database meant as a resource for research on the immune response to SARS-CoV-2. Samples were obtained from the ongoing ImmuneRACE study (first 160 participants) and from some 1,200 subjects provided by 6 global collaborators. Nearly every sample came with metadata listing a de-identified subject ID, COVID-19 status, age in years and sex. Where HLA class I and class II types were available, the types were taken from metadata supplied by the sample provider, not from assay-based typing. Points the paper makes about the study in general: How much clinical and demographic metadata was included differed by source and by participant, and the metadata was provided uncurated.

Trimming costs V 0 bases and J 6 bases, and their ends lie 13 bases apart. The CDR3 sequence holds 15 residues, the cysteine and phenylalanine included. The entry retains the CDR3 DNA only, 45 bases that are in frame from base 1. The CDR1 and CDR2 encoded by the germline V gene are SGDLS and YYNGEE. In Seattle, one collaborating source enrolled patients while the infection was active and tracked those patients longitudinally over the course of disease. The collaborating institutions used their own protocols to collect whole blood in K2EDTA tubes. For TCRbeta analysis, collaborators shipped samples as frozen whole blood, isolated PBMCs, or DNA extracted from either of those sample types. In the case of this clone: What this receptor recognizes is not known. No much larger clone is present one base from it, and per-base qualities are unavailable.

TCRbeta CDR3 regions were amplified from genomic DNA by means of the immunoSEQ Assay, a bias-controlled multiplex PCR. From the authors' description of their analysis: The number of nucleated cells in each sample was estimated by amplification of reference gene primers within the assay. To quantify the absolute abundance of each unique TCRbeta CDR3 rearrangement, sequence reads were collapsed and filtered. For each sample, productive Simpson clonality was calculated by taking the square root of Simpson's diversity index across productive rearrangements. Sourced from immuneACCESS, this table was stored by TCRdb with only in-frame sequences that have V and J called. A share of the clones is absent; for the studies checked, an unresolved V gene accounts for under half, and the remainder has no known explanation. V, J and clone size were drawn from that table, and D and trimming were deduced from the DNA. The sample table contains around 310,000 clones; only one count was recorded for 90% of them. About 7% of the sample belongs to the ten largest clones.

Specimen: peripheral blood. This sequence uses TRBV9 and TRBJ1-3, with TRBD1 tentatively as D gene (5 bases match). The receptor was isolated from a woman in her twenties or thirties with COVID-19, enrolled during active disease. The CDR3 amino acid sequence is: CASSVGGGMENTIYF. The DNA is TGTGCCAGCAGCGTAGGCGGGGGAATGGAAAACACCATATATTTT.